This TCR beta chain stems from a study of cytomegalovirus exposure and HLA in healthy donors. Study-level points and caveats: Most TCRs appeared rarely, but some public TCRs recurred in many donors.

Note on this clone: Antigen unknown.

Germline CDR1 and CDR2: SGHTA and FQGNSA. The CDR3 has 16 residues. V was pared by 3 bases and J by 8 bases, with 8 bases of the junction left unmatched. Libraries were prepared by immunoSEQ multiplex PCR; TCRdb keeps only in-frame clonotypes and omits some of them. In the table there are some 130,000 clones, just under 85% of which are singletons. The clonotype was recovered from a man younger than 40 in good health and CMV-seropositive. The chain uses TRBV7-2 and TRBJ2-1; 12 nucleotides line up with TRBD2. Sequences were obtained from PBMCs. The CDR3 protein is CASSFSLAGGTHEQFF. The CDR3 nucleotides read TGTGCCAGCAGCTTCTCCCTAGCGGGAGGGACCCATGAGCAGTTCTTC.